Shown below are 5 T cell receptor beta chains from a single sample sequenced in a study of OX40 agonist ivuxolimab in advanced cancers. Libraries were prepared by immunoSEQ multiplex PCR; TCRdb keeps only in-frame clonotypes and omits some of them. The profile shows some 64,000 clones, more than 65% of them singletons. The sample consisted of CD4+ or CD8+ T cells sorted from blood, taken in a trial of the OX40 agonist ivuxolimab. The origin of the receptors is an adult with an advanced solid tumor such as melanoma, head and neck, liver or kidney cancer.

This chain links TRBV7-9 with TRBJ2-7; 8 bases match TRBD2. The length of the CDR3 is 16 residues. Germline assignment: CDR1 SEHNR and CDR2 FQNEAQ (reference sequence). Losses at the gene ends were 1 base for V and 3 bases for J; bases not matched to a gene: 8. For the CDR3, the DNA is TGTGCCAGCAGCTTAGGTTCGGGAGGGGGAATCTACGAGCAGTACTTC. Translation: CASSLGSGGGIYEQYF.

This clone occurred once. J is TRBJ2-6 and V is TRBV2; D uncertain. The ends were cut back, 4 bases at V and 0 bases at J, with 4 bases in the middle. The CDR3 extends over 14 amino acids. Germline V lookup: CDR1 SNHLY, CDR2 FYNNEI. CDR3 amino acids: CASSASSGANVLTF. CDR3 nucleotides: TGTGCCAGCAGTGCTTCCTCTGGGGCCAACGTCCTGACTTTC.

The V gene is TRBV11-2, the J gene TRBJ1-1, with D unclear. The CDR3 consists of 13 residues. Germline V gives CDR1 SGHAT, CDR2 FQNNGV. V was pared by 3 bases and J by 1 base, with 6 bases between. CDR3 DNA sequence: TGTGCCAGCAGCTTGTACGGGAACACTGAAGCTTTCTTT. It is translated as CASSLYGNTEAFF.

The chain couples TRBV30 to TRBJ1-1, with 9 bases that match TRBD1. In germline, CDR1 is GTSNPN, CDR2 SVGIG (reference sequence). CDR3 length equals 16 residues. The V and J ends lost 5 bases and 5 bases, in that order; junction bases with no gene match: 15. The CDR3 DNA reads TGTGCCTGGCATATTAGGAACAGGGGGCAAGGGACTGAAGCTTTCTTT. This sequence encodes CAWHIRNRGQGTEAFF.

V is TRBV6-5 and J is TRBJ1-2; the D is unclear. There are 16 residues in the CDR3. CDR1 MNHEY and CDR2 SVGAGI come from the germline V gene. V lost 4 bases and J lost 6, with 21 bases in between. The CDR3 loop reads CASSLISTGVSDGYTF. As DNA, the CDR3 is TGTGCCAGCAGTTTAATATCGACCGGGGTTAGCGATGGCTACACCTTC.